The text below deals with one T cell receptor (beta chain). As yet, its antigen is unknown. A library of TCRbeta sequences, prepared with unique molecular identifiers, was generated. TCRdb re-called the PCR reads with MiXCR, one entry per CDR3 protein. The data show 780,000 or so distinct CDR3 sequences, about 16% seen once. The record originates from a study of T-cell reconstitution after alpha-beta-depleted transplantation in children. Trimming at V came to 3 bases and at J to 7 bases, leaving 9 bases not matched to a gene. CDR3 length: 17 amino acids. Germline V CDR1 and CDR2: SNHLY, FYNNEI. Whole-study findings and limits: Reportedly, roughly two months post-transplant, alpha-beta T cells arose from several hundred expanded graft clones. The authors attributed T-cell counts and diversity one year after transplant mostly to newly produced T cells.

This sequence was found in a male patient between 5 and 17 years old who had a stem cell transplant for acute lymphoblastic leukemia, so the T cells may come from the graft donor. The gene calls are TRBV2 and TRBJ2-2; 12 bases are shared with TRBD2. This specimen was PBMCs, mostly from graft donor cells, taken 360 days after TCRalphabeta/CD19-depleted stem cell transplant. The chain's CDR3 is CASSDATLAGGLGELFF. CDR3 DNA sequence: TGTGCCAGCAGTGACGCGACGCTAGCGGGAGGGCTCGGGGAGCTGTTTTTT. Using reference TRBV2 and TRBJ2-2 for the parts outside the CDR3, the full variable domain is EPEVTQTPSHQVTQMGQEVILRCVPISNHLYFYWYRQILGQKVEFLVSFYNNEISEKSEIFDDQFSVERPDGSNFTLKIRSTKLEDSAMYFCASSDATLAGGLGELFFGEGSRLTVL.